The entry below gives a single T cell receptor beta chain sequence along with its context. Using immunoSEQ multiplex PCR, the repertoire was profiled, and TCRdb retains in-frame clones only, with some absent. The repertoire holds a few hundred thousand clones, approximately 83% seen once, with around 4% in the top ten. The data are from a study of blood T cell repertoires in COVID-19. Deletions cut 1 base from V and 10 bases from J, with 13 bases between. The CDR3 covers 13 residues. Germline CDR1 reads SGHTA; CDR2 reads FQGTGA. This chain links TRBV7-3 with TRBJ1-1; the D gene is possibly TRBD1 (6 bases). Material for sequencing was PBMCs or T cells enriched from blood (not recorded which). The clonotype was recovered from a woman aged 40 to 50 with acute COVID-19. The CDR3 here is CASSLNSQGRAFF. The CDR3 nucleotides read TGTGCCAGCAGCTTAAATAGTCAGGGGAGAGCTTTCTTT.